The rows below give T cell receptor beta chains drawn from one sample of a study of yellow fever vaccine responses in identical twins. TCRdb called the RT-PCR reads again in MiXCR, with one record for every CDR3 protein. This sample yields under 25,000 distinct CDR3 sequences, of which under 75% are seen a single time; about 2.4% belongs to the top ten. The source material was T cells from blood (PBMCs), unsorted or a sorted subset (not recorded which), sampled before or after yellow fever vaccination (not recorded which). The origin of the receptors is a woman aged 18-29 years who received the yellow fever vaccine. Both conserved end residues are part of each CDR3. The D gene is left open where the match is weak. Clone size, where shown, is once, few, many, or a class for clones that have expanded.

-	-	TRBV19	TRBJ2-1	CASSIARPASYNEQFF	TGTGCCAGTAGTATAGCCAGGCCGGCTTCCTACAATGAGCAGTTCTTC
-	-	TRBV12-3/TRBV12-4	TRBJ1-3	CASTAGNSYSGNTIYF	TGTGCCAGCACTGCCGGGAACTCCTACTCTGGAAACACCATATATTTT
-	TRBD2	TRBV24-1	TRBJ2-3	CATSDWGLAADTQYF	TGTGCCACCAGTGATTGGGGACTAGCGGCAGATACGCAGTATTTT
once	-	TRBV5-4	TRBJ2-7	CASSLGFRYEQYF	TGTGCCAGCAGCTTGGGCTTTAGGTACGAGCAGTACTTC
-	TRBD1	TRBV29-1	TRBJ1-1	CSTLQGAGTEAFF	TGCAGCACACTCCAGGGGGCCGGAACTGAAGCTTTCTTT
once	TRBD1	TRBV3-1	TRBJ2-1	CASSQGQYYNEQFF	TGTGCCAGCAGCCAGGGACAGTATTACAATGAGCAGTTCTTC
-	TRBD1	TRBV18	TRBJ1-4	CASSPTLYDRDRGRYEKLFF	TGTGCCAGCTCACCGACGCTTTACGACAGGGACCGCGGGAGGTATGAAAAACTGTTTTTT
few	-	TRBV5-1	TRBJ2-3	CASSPRLADTQYF	TGCGCCAGCAGCCCAAGACTAGCAGATACGCAGTATTTT
-	-	TRBV2	TRBJ2-7	CASSGGQSSYEQYF	TGTGCCAGCAGTGGTGGACAGAGCTCCTACGAGCAGTACTTC
-	TRBD1	TRBV15	TRBJ1-4	CATSRGTGGSEKLFF	TGTGCCACCAGCAGAGGGACAGGGGGCAGTGAAAAACTGTTTTTT
-	TRBD2	TRBV5-5	TRBJ2-3	CASSLGSSGAADTQYF	TGTGCCAGCAGCTTGGGGTCTAGCGGGGCTGCAGATACGCAGTATTTT
-	TRBD1	TRBV20-1	TRBJ1-1	CSARGQGTEAFF	TGCAGTGCTAGGGGACAGGGCACTGAAGCTTTCTTT
-	-	TRBV2	TRBJ1-6	CASSERPPSFHF	TGTGCCAGCAGTGAAAGGCCCCCGAGCTTCCACTTT
-	-	TRBV3-1	TRBJ2-7	CASSQIPHEQYF	TGTGCCAGCAGCCAAATTCCGCACGAGCAGTACTTC
-	-	TRBV5-6	TRBJ2-7	CASSSITSGAYEQYF	TGTGCCAGCAGCTCAATAACCTCAGGGGCCTACGAGCAGTACTTC
-	-	TRBV5-6	TRBJ2-2	CASSLVFRGDTGELFF	TGTGCCAGCAGCTTGGTCTTCCGGGGTGACACCGGGGAGCTGTTTTTT
-	TRBD2	TRBV9	TRBJ2-7	CASSVVAGLDEQYF	TGTGCCAGCAGCGTAGTAGCGGGACTCGACGAGCAGTACTTC
-	TRBD1	TRBV6-4	TRBJ1-2	CASSDPGQGPGYTF	TGTGCCAGCAGTGACCCGGGACAGGGGCCTGGCTACACCTTC
-	-	TRBV2	TRBJ2-1	CASTLEVTPYNEQFF	TGTGCCAGCACACTGGAGGTCACACCCTACAATGAGCAGTTCTTC
-	-	TRBV6-2/TRBV6-3	TRBJ1-2	CASSYTTGRNYGYTF	TGTGCCAGCAGTTATACGACAGGCCGGAACTATGGCTACACCTTC
-	-	TRBV25-1	TRBJ1-2	CASSEAANYGYTF	TGTGCCAGCAGTGAGGCAGCTAACTATGGCTACACCTTC
-	-	TRBV18	TRBJ1-1	CASSPQRNTEAFF	TGTGCCAGCTCACCACAGAGGAACACTGAAGCTTTCTTT
-	-	TRBV18	TRBJ2-2	CASSPQGPGELFF	TGTGCCAGCTCACCACAGGGGCCAGGGGAGCTGTTTTTT
-	TRBD2	TRBV2	TRBJ2-7	CASSGRVYSYEQYF	TGTGCCAGCAGCGGGAGGGTGTACTCCTACGAGCAGTACTTC